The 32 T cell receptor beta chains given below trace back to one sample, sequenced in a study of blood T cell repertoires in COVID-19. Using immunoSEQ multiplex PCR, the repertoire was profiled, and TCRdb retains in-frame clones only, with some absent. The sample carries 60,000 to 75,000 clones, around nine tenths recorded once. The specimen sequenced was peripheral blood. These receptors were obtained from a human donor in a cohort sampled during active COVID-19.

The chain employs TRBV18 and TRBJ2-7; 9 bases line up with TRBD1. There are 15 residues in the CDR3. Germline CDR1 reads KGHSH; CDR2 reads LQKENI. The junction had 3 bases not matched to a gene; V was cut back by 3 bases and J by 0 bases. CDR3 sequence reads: CASSPGTGSSYEQYF. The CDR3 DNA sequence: TGTGCCAGCTCACCTGGGACAGGGAGCTCCTACGAGCAGTACTTC.

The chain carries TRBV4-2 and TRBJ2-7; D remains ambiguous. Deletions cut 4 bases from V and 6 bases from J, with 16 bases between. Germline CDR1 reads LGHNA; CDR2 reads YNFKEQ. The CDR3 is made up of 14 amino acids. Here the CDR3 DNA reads TGTGCCAGCAGCCGCGAGTCCCGAGAGATCGAGCAGTACTTC. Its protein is CASSRESREIEQYF.

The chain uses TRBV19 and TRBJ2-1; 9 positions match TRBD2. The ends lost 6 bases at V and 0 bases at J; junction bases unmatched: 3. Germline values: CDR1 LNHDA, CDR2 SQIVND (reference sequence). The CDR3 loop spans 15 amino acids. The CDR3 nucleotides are TGTGCCAGTAGATTGCGGGGGGGCTCCTACAATGAGCAGTTCTTC. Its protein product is CASRLRGGSYNEQFF. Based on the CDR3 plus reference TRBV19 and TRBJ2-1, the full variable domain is DGGITQSPKYLFRKEGQNVTLSCEQNLNHDAMYWYRQDPGQGLRLIYYSQIVNDFQKGDIAEGYSVSREKKESFPLTVTSAQKNPTAFYLCASRLRGGSYNEQFFGPGTRLTVL.

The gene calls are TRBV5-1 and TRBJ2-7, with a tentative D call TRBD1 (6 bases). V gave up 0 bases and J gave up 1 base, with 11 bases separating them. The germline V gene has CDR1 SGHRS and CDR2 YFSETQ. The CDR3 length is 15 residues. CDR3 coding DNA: TGCGCCAGCAGCTTGGGGGGGCCCAGTTCCTACGAGCAGTACTTC. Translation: CASSLGGPSSYEQYF.

For the CDR3, the DNA is TGTGCCAGCAGTTACGGGACAGGGCCAGATACGCAGTATTTT. It codes for CASSYGTGPDTQYF. The chain carries TRBV6-5 and TRBJ2-3, with 9 bases that match TRBD1. Looked up from germline, CDR1 is MNHEY and CDR2 is SVGAGI. The CDR3 sequence is 14 residues long. Trimming at V came to 2 bases and at J to 4 bases, leaving 1 base not matched to a gene.

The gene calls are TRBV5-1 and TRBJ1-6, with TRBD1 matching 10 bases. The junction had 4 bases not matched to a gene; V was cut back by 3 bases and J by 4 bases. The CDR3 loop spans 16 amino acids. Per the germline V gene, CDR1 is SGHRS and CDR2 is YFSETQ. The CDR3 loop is CASSSGTGAYNSPLHF. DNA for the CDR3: TGCGCCAGCAGCTCCGGGACAGGGGCGTATAATTCACCCCTCCACTTT.

CDR3 region: CASSQATGEVVETQYF. The CDR3 DNA follows: TGTGCCAGCAGCCAGGCAACGGGGGAGGTAGTAGAGACCCAGTACTTC. V gene TRBV11-2 combines with J gene TRBJ2-5; D possibly corresponds to TRBD2 (6 bases). CDR1 and CDR2 (germline): SGHAT, FQNNGV. The length of the CDR3 is 16 residues. V was trimmed by 5 bases and J by 4 bases, leaving 20 bases between them.

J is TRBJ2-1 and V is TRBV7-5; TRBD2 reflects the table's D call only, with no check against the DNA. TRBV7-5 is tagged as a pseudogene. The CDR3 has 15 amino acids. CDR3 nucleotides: TGTGCCAGAACCGAGATAGCGGGAGCCTACAATGAGCAGTTCTTC. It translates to CARTEIAGAYNEQFF.

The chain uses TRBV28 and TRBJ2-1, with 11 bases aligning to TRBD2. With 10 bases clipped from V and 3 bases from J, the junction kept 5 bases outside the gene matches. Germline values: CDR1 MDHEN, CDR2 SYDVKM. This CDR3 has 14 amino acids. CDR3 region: CATGGTSGYNEQFF. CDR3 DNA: TGTGCCACCGGAGGGACTAGCGGCTACAATGAGCAGTTCTTC.

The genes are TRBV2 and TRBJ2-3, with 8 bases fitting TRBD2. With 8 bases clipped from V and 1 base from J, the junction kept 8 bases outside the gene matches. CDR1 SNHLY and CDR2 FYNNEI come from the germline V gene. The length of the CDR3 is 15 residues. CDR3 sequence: CASLTGAGGTDTQYF. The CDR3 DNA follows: TGTGCCAGCCTGACTGGAGCGGGAGGCACAGATACGCAGTATTTT.

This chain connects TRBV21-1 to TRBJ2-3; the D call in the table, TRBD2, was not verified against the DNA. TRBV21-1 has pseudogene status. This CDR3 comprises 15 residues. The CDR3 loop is CASRASGRATDTQYF. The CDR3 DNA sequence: TGTGCCAGCAGGGCGAGCGGGAGGGCGACAGATACGCAGTATTTT.

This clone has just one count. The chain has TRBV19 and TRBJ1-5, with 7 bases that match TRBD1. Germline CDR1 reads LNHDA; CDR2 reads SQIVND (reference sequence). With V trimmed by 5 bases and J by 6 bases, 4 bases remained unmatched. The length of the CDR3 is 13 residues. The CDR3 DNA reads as TGTGCCAGTAGTTCGACAGGGATTCAGCCCCAGCATTTT. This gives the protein CASSSTGIQPQHF.

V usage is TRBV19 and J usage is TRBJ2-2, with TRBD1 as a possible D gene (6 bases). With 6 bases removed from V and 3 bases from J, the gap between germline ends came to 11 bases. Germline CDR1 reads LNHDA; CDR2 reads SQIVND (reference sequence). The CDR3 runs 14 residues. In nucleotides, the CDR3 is TGTGCCAGTAGGGGGGCCGGAGACACCGGGGAGCTGTTTTTT. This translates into CASRGAGDTGELFF.

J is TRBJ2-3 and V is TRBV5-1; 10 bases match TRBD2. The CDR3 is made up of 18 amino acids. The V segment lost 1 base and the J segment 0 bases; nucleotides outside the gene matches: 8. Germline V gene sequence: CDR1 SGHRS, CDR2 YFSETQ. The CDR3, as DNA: TGCGCCAGCAGCTTGTTTCTAGCGGGAGCCCTCAGCACAGATACGCAGTATTTT. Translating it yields CASSLFLAGALSTDTQYF.

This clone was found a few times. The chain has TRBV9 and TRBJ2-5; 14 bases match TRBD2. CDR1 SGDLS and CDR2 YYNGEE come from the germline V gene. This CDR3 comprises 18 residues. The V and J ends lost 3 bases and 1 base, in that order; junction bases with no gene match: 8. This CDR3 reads CASSAMTSGRGSQETQYF. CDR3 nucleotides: TGTGCCAGCAGCGCAATGACTAGCGGGAGGGGGTCCCAAGAGACCCAGTACTTC.

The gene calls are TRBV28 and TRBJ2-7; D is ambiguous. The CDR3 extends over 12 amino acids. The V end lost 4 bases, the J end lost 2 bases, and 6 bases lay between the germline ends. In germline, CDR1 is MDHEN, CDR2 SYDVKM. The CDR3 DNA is TGTGCCAGCAGTTGGCGGCCCTACGAGCAGTACTTC. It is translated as CASSWRPYEQYF.

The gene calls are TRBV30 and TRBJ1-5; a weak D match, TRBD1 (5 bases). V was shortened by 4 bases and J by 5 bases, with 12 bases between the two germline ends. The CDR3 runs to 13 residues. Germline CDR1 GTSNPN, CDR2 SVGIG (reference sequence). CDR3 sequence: CAWTPGTDQPQHF. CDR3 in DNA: TGTGCCTGGACCCCCGGGACTGATCAGCCCCAGCATTTT. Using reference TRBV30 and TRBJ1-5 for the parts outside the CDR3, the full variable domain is SQTIHQWPATLVQPVGSPLSLECTVEGTSNPNLYWYRQAAGRGLQLLFYSVGIGQISSEVPQNLSASRPQDRQFILSSKKLLLSDSGFYLCAWTPGTDQPQHFGDGTRLSIL.

The CDR3 loop reads CASGPVAGSLSYNEQFF. Written as DNA, the CDR3 is TGTGCCAGTGGGCCAGTAGCGGGGTCACTCTCCTACAATGAGCAGTTCTTC. This rearrangement joins TRBV19 to TRBJ2-1, with 8 positions matching TRBD2. This CDR3 is 17 amino acids long. V gave up 8 bases and J gave up 0 bases; unmatched junction bases: 12. Germline lookup yields CDR1 LNHDA and CDR2 SQIVND (reference sequence).

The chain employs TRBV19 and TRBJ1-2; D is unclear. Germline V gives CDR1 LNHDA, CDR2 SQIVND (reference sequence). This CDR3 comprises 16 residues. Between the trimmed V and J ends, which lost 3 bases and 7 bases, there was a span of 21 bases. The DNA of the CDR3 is TGTGCCAGTAGTATCCCCCGGGAGGGAATGACGTTTGGCTACACCTTC. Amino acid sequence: CASSIPREGMTFGYTF.

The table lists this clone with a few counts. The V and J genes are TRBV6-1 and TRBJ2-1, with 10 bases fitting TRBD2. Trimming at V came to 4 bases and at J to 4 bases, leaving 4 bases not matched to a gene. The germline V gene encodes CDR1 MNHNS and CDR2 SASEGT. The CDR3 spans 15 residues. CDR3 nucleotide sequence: TGTGCCAGCAGTGGAGCGGGAGGGGGTTACAATGAGCAGTTCTTC. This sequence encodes CASSGAGGGYNEQFF.

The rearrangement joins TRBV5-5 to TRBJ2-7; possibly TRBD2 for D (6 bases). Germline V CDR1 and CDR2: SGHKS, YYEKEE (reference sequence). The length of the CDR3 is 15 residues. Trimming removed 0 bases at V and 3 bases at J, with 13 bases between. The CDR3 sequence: CASSLAGIGGYEQYF. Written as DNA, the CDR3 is TGTGCCAGCAGCTTGGCCGGGATCGGGGGCTACGAGCAGTACTTC.

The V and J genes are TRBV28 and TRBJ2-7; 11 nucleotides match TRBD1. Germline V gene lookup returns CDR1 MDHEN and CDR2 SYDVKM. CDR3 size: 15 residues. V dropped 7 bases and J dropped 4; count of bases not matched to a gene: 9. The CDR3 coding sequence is TGTGCCAGCACCTTATCCGGGACAGGGGGTTACGAGCAGTACTTC. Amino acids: CASTLSGTGGYEQYF. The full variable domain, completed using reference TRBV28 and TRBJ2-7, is DVKVTQSSRYLVKRTGEKVFLECVQDMDHENMFWYRQDPGLGLRLIYFSYDVKMKEKGDIPEGYSVSREKKERFSLILESASTNQTSMYLCASTLSGTGGYEQYFGPGTRLTVT.

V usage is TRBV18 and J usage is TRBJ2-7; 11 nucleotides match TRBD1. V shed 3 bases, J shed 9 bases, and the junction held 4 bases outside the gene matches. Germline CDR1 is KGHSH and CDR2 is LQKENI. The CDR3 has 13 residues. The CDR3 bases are TGTGCCAGCTCACCGGGACAGGGGGTTGTGCAGTACTTC. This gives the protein CASSPGQGVVQYF.

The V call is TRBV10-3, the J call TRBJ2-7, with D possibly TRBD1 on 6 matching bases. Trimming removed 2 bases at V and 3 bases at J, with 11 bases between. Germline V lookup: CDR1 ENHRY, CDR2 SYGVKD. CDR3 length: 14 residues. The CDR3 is CAISEGGGSYEQYV. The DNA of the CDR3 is TGTGCCATCAGTGAGGGGGGCGGCAGCTACGAGCAGTACGTC.

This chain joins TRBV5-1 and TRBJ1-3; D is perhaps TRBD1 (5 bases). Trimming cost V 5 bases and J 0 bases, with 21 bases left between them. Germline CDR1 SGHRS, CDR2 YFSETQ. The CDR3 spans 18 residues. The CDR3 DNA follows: TGCGCCAGCAGTTCCCGCACAGGAGCTACCCGCTCTGGAAACACCATATATTTT. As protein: CASSSRTGATRSGNTIYF.

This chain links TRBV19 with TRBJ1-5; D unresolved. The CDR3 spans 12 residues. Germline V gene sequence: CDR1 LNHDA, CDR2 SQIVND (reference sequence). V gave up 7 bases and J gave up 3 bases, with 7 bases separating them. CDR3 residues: CASTVFNQPQHF. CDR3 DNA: TGTGCCAGTACAGTTTTCAATCAGCCCCAGCATTTT.

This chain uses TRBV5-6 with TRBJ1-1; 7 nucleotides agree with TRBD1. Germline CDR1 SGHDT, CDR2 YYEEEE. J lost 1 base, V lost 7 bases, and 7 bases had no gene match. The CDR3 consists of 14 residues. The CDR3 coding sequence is TGTGCCAGCTTAGGGGGCGCGGCGAACACTGAAGCTTTCTTT. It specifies CASLGGAANTEAFF.

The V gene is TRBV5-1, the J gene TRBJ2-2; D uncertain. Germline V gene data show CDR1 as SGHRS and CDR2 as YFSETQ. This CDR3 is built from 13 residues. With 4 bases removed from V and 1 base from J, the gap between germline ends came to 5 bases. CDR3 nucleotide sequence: TGCGCCAGCAGCCGCGGGAACACCGGGGAGCTGTTTTTT. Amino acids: CASSRGNTGELFF.

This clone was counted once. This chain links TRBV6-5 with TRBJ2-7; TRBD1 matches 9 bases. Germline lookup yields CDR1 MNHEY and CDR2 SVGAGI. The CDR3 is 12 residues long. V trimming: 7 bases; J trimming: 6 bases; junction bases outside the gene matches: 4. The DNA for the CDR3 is TGTGCCAGCATGGGGACAGGGTCCGAGCAGTACTTC. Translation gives CASMGTGSEQYF.

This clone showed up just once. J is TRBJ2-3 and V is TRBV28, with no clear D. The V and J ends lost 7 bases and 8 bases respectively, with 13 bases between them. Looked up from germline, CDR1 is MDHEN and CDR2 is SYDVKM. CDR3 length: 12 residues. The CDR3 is CASISSTGTQYF. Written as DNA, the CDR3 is TGTGCCAGCATCTCGAGTACGGGTACGCAGTATTTT.

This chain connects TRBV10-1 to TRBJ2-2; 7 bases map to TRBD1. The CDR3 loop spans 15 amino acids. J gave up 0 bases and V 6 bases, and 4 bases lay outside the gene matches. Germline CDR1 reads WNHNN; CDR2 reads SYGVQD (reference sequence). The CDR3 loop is CASSPGTANTGELFF. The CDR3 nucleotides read TGCGCCAGCAGCCCCGGGACAGCGAACACCGGGGAGCTGTTTTTT.

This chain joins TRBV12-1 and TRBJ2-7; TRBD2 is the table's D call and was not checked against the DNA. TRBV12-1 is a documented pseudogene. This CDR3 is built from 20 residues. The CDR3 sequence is CASSRPLIRLAGGPTGEQYF. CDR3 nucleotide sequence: TGTGCCAGCAGCCGTCCCCTCATAAGACTAGCGGGAGGCCCGACGGGCGAGCAGTACTTC.